Following are 21 T cell receptor beta chains from one sample sequenced in a study of T-cell memory formation after mild COVID-19. TCRdb re-called the 5' RACE reads through MiXCR, storing one row per CDR3 protein. The profile shows approximately 350,000 distinct CDR3 sequences, 25% to 30% of them singletons. The specimen sequenced was PBMCs or a T cell subset sorted from them (not recorded which). The origin of the receptors is an adult woman who had mild COVID-19 (a few samples of this study predate the infection). Cell type and time point are not known.

This clonotype was recorded a few times. The CDR3 DNA is TGTGCCAGCAGACCAGAGGGGAGTCACGGTGAAAAACTGTTTTTT. Amino acids: CASRPEGSHGEKLFF. This chain joins TRBV12-3 or TRBV12-4 and TRBJ1-4, with TRBD1 as a possible D gene (5 bases). The CDR3 loop spans 15 amino acids. V was pared by 6 bases and J by 7 bases, with 18 bases between.

V is TRBV19 and J is TRBJ1-5; 8 positions match TRBD1. The V gene's germline CDR1 is LNHDA and CDR2 SQIVND (reference sequence). The V segment lost 6 bases and the J segment 5 bases; nucleotides outside the gene matches: 3. The CDR3 has 13 residues. CDR3 in amino acids: CASSIQGDQPQHF. CDR3 DNA: TGTGCCAGTAGCATACAGGGGGATCAGCCCCAGCATTTT.

The rearrangement links TRBV9 to TRBJ1-1; D is uncertain. Germline V lookup: CDR1 SGDLS, CDR2 YYNGEE. Trimming removed 4 bases at V and 0 bases at J, with 4 bases between. The CDR3 extends over 12 amino acids. The CDR3 DNA sequence: TGTGCCAGCAGCAACATGAACACTGAAGCTTTCTTT. It yields the protein CASSNMNTEAFF.

This clonotype has a handful of counts. This chain links TRBV29-1 with TRBJ2-7, with no clear D. Per germline, CDR1 SQVTM and CDR2 ANQGSEA. Between the trimmed V and J ends, which lost 0 bases and 2 bases, there was a span of 8 bases. This CDR3 has 13 residues. The CDR3 DNA follows: TGCAGCGTTGAAGATGCTAAGGCCTACGAGCAGTACTTC. Its protein product is CSVEDAKAYEQYF.

This clonotype was seen at least ten times. This rearrangement joins TRBV14 to TRBJ2-4; tentatively, D is TRBD1 (6 bases). V dropped 4 bases and J dropped 0 bases, with 13 bases sitting between them. Germline values: CDR1 SGHDN, CDR2 FVKESK. The CDR3 sequence is 16 residues long. This CDR3 is CASSPTTGRAKNIQYF. In DNA form, the CDR3 reads TGTGCCAGCAGCCCTACTACAGGGAGAGCCAAAAACATTCAGTACTTC.

This chain joins TRBV24-1 and TRBJ2-7, with D possibly called TRBD1 or TRBD2 (5 bases each). CDR1 and CDR2 from the germline V gene are KGHDR and SFDVKD. The CDR3 loop spans 16 amino acids. V gave up 2 bases and J gave up 3 bases, with 16 bases separating them. The CDR3 nucleotides read TGTGCCACCAGTGATTCGCACCCGGGACGGGGCTACGAGCAGTACTTC. Its protein product is CATSDSHPGRGYEQYF.

The chain recombines TRBV5-1 with TRBJ2-7; D not resolved. Germline V gives CDR1 SGHRS, CDR2 YFSETQ. This CDR3 comprises 14 residues. Trimming removed 0 bases at V and 3 bases at J, with 10 bases between. CDR3 sequence reads: CASSLEGRSYEQYF. CDR3 DNA sequence: TGCGCCAGCAGCTTGGAGGGAAGAAGCTACGAGCAGTACTTC. Variable domain in full (rest from reference TRBV5-1 and TRBJ2-7): KAGVTQTPRYLIKTRGQQVTLSCSPISGHRSVSWYQQTPGQGLQFLFEYFSETQRNKGNFPGRFSGRQFSNSRSEMNVSTLELGDSALYLCASSLEGRSYEQYFGPGTRLTVT.

This sequence joins TRBV19 and TRBJ2-1; 10 positions match TRBD2. The CDR3 is 16 amino acids. The germline V gene has CDR1 LNHDA and CDR2 SQIVND (reference sequence). J was trimmed by 8 bases and V by 5 bases; bases with no gene match: 12. The CDR3: CASSAHPSGRWDEQFF. In DNA form, the CDR3 reads TGTGCCAGTAGTGCCCACCCTAGCGGGAGATGGGATGAGCAGTTCTTC.

The sample holds a few counts of this clonotype. This rearrangement joins TRBV7-9 to TRBJ1-4; D is ambiguous. The CDR3 extends over 17 amino acids. V lost 1 base, J lost 6 bases, and 18 bases lay in between. Germline V gene lookup returns CDR1 SEHNR and CDR2 FQNEAQ (reference sequence). Written as DNA, the CDR3 is TGTGCCAGCAGCTTAGGACCCCTGGGGTCGAGACATGAAAAACTGTTTTTT. Amino acids: CASSLGPLGSRHEKLFF.

The chain combines TRBV5-6 with TRBJ1-5; 8 nucleotides line up with TRBD1. The CDR3 covers 16 residues. Germline V gives CDR1 SGHDT, CDR2 YYEEEE. Trimming took 1 base from V and 7 from J; bases not matched to a gene: 10. The CDR3 is CASSLQGARVVQPQHF. CDR3 bases: TGTGCCAGCAGCTTGCAGGGGGCGCGTGTAGTACAGCCCCAGCATTTT.

In this sample, this clonotype turned up a few times. The CDR3 region is CASSPAAGPHAGNGGELFF. The CDR3, as DNA: TGCGCCAGCAGTCCGGCCGCAGGGCCCCACGCTGGAAACGGCGGGGAGCTGTTTTTT. V is TRBV23-1 and J is TRBJ2-2; a possible D gene is TRBD1 (5 bases). TRBV23-1 is an ORF, with its function uncertain. The CDR3 runs 19 residues. Trimming cost V 4 bases and J 7 bases, with 28 bases left between them.

V usage is TRBV7-2 and J usage is TRBJ1-4, with no clear D. The germline V and J ends were trimmed by 6 bases and 6 bases, with 14 bases remaining between them. This CDR3 contains 14 residues. The germline gives CDR1 SGHTA, CDR2 FQGNSA. CDR3 amino acids: CASRKAGAHEKLFF. CDR3 nucleotide sequence: TGTGCCAGCAGAAAAGCGGGAGCCCATGAAAAACTGTTTTTT.

By share, this clonotype ranks as medium-sized (0.01 to 0.1%). The J gene is TRBJ2-1, the V gene TRBV6-4; 7 nucleotides agree with TRBD2. CDR3 size: 14 residues. V lost 0 bases and J lost 6; bases outside the gene matches: 2. Germline CDR1 MRHNA, CDR2 SNTAGT. CDR3 sequence (DNA): TGTGCCAGCAGTGACTCCGGGGGGAGCAATGAGCAGTTCTTC. Its protein is CASSDSGGSNEQFF.

CDR3 nucleotide sequence: TGTGCCACCAGTGAGCGGAGGCGCACCGGGGAGCTGTTTTTT. This encodes CATSERRRTGELFF. This chain joins TRBV24-1 and TRBJ2-2, with D possibly matching TRBD2 (5 bases). Between the trimmed V and J ends, which lost 4 bases and 4 bases, there was a span of 9 bases. The CDR3 consists of 14 residues. The germline gives CDR1 KGHDR, CDR2 SFDVKD.

This clonotype was counted at least ten times. CDR3 sequence reads: CASSPPKHPYEQYF. CDR3 in DNA: TGTGCCAGCTCACCACCCAAACATCCCTACGAGCAGTACTTC. The genes are TRBV18 and TRBJ2-7; D unclear. The germline V gene has CDR1 KGHSH and CDR2 LQKENI. The CDR3 extends over 14 amino acids. With 0 bases removed from V and 2 bases from J, the gap between germline ends came to 8 bases.

This clonotype has a handful of counts. J is TRBJ1-1 and V is TRBV19; D is uncertain. CDR1 is LNHDA and CDR2 is SQIVND in the germline V gene (reference sequence). Between the trimmed V and J ends, which lost 2 bases and 3 bases, there was a span of 10 bases. This CDR3 region has 14 residues. The CDR3 reads CASSIQSTDTEAFF. CDR3 coding DNA: TGTGCCAGTAGTATACAGAGTACGGACACTGAAGCTTTCTTT.

The chain uses TRBV24-1 and TRBJ2-1; 10 bases align to TRBD2. Germline V CDR1 and CDR2: KGHDR, SFDVKD. The CDR3 sequence is 14 residues long. The J segment lost 7 bases and the V segment lost 7 bases, leaving 6 bases of the junction unmatched. CDR3 amino acids: CATSSSGSSNEQFF. The CDR3 bases are TGTGCCACCAGCTCTAGCGGGAGTTCGAATGAGCAGTTCTTC.

A few counts support this clonotype. CDR3 bases: TGCGCCAGCAGCCACCCCCCGGCGGGTGGCTCCTACGAGCAGTACTTC. Amino acids: CASSHPPAGGSYEQYF. The chain recombines TRBV4-3 with TRBJ2-7; D possibly corresponds to TRBD2 (5 bases). V lost 3 bases and J lost 0, with 15 bases in between. The CDR3 totals 16 residues. Per the germline V gene, CDR1 is LGHNA and CDR2 is YSLEER.

This clonotype has more than one count but fewer than ten. The V and J genes are TRBV12-3 or TRBV12-4 and TRBJ2-1; 9 nucleotides match TRBD1. The trim removed 6 bases at V and 2 bases at J, leaving 11 bases unmatched. This CDR3 has 17 residues. CDR3 coding DNA: TGTGCCAGCAGGACAGGGGGAACTGGGCGCACCTACAATGAGCAGTTCTTC. It translates to CASRTGGTGRTYNEQFF.

This chain uses TRBV9 with TRBJ2-3; D is perhaps TRBD2 (6 bases). Trimming stripped 0 bases from V and 9 bases from J, with 20 bases between. The germline V gene encodes CDR1 SGDLS and CDR2 YYNGEE. The CDR3 length is 16 residues. In DNA form, the CDR3 reads TGTGCCAGCAGCGTAGGGGGGAGGTTGGGACTGATCACGCAGTATTTT. Its translation is CASSVGGRLGLITQYF.

This chain uses TRBV5-1 with TRBJ2-2; D possibly corresponds to TRBD2 (6 bases). Trimming cost V 1 base and J 2 bases, with 9 bases left between them. Germline V gene lookup returns CDR1 SGHRS and CDR2 YFSETQ. The CDR3 runs to 15 residues. DNA for the CDR3: TGCGCCAGCAGCTTGCGGACTATCAACACCGGGGAGCTGTTTTTT. This translates into CASSLRTINTGELFF.